These T cell receptor beta chains were read from a single sample in a study of early stage breast cancer tumors. The repertoire was sequenced with immunoSEQ multiplex PCR; TCRdb's copy has only in-frame clones and lacks some. Counted here are 51,000 or so clones, 65% to 90% occurring once; the ten biggest clones make up approximately 1.5%. The source material was blood. The receptor set was obtained from a person in their fifties with breast cancer. The CDR3 runs from the conserved cysteine through the conserved F or W. D genes are given only for firm matches. Size is stated for part of the rows, as once, few or many counts, or as a class when the clone is expanded.

v_call	cdr3_length	clone_size	j_call	d_call	cdr3_nt	cdr3_aa
TRBV6-5	13	-	TRBJ2-7	-	TGTGCCAGCAGTGCCCGACCGTCGTCCGAGCAGTACTTC	CASSARPSSEQYF
TRBV19	15	-	TRBJ2-5	-	TGTGCCAGTAGTATGGGGGTTAGCGGCCAAGAGACCCAGTACTTC	CASSMGVSGQETQYF
TRBV15	18	-	TRBJ2-3	-	TGTGCCACCAGCAGATCTCAGGGGGGCAGTCTAAGCACAGATACGCAGTATTTT	CATSRSQGGSLSTDTQYF
TRBV12-5	16	once	TRBJ2-2	-	TGTGCTAGTGGTTTGGTACGGGCAGGGGAGACCGGGGAGCTGTTTTTT	CASGLVRAGETGELFF
TRBV7-2	16	-	TRBJ1-4	-	TGTGCCAGCAGCTTAGATCCCCCCAGGGCGGGTGAAAAACTGTTTTTT	CASSLDPPRAGEKLFF
TRBV29-1	14	-	TRBJ2-2	-	TGCAGCGTTGTGGGTGTTGCGAACACCGGGGAGCTGTTTTTT	CSVVGVANTGELFF
TRBV5-6	16	-	TRBJ2-5	-	TGTGCCAGCAGCGTCGGTGGCAGGGGCTACCAAGAGACCCAGTACTTC	CASSVGGRGYQETQYF
TRBV9	13	-	TRBJ2-7	TRBD1	TGTGCCAGCAGCTTGGGACAGGGTTACGAGCAGTACTTC	CASSLGQGYEQYF
TRBV11-1	15	-	TRBJ2-7	TRBD2	TGTGCCAGCAGCCTAAGCGGGAGGGCCTACTACGAGCAGTACTTC	CASSLSGRAYYEQYF
TRBV21-1	14	-	TRBJ2-7	-	TGTGCCAGCAGCAAAATAGGACGGCGGGACGAGCAGTACTTC	CASSKIGRRDEQYF
TRBV11-2	15	-	TRBJ2-5	-	TGTGCCAGCAGCCCGGGAATTCGCCCCCTAGAGACCCAGTACTTC	CASSPGIRPLETQYF
TRBV5-1	13	-	TRBJ2-7	-	TGCGCCAGCAGCCCCCTAACGGCGTACGAGCAGTACTTC	CASSPLTAYEQYF
TRBV4-3	15	-	TRBJ2-7	-	TGCGCCAGCAGCCCCGAATTGGGTAGCTCCTACGAGCAGTACTTC	CASSPELGSSYEQYF
TRBV14	15	-	TRBJ2-5	TRBD1	TGTGCCAGCAGCCAGGCCACGGGACAGCAAGAGACCCAGTACTTC	CASSQATGQQETQYF
TRBV2	14	-	TRBJ2-5	-	TGTGCCAGCAGTGAAACTTGGGCAGCAGAGACCCAGTACTTC	CASSETWAAETQYF
TRBV11-2	17	-	TRBJ1-4	TRBD1	TGTGCCAGCAGCTTAGATCAAGGTCAGGGGGTGGGTGAAAAACTGTTTTTT	CASSLDQGQGVGEKLFF
TRBV19	14	-	TRBJ2-5	-	TGTGCCAGTAGTACCGGACAGTTCCAAGAGACCCAGTACTTC	CASSTGQFQETQYF
TRBV19	14	-	TRBJ2-3	-	TGTGCCAGTAGCAGGACAGCTAGCACAGATACGCAGTATTTT	CASSRTASTDTQYF
TRBV7-8	17	once	TRBJ1-4	TRBD1	TGTGCCAGCAGCTTCGCTACAGGGGACGCAACTAATGAAAAACTGTTTTTT	CASSFATGDATNEKLFF
TRBV6-6	13	few	TRBJ1-5	-	TGTGCCAGCAGTTACCGGGGCAATCAGCCCCAGCATTTT	CASSYRGNQPQHF
TRBV6-6	13	-	TRBJ2-5	-	TGTGCCAGCAGTCGGGGAATGCAAGAGACCCAGTACTTC	CASSRGMQETQYF
TRBV19	14	once	TRBJ1-1	-	TGTGCCAGTAGTATGGTCGCAGGACGGACTGAAGCTTTCTTT	CASSMVAGRTEAFF
TRBV5-4	18	once	TRBJ2-2	-	TGTGCCAGCAGCCCGCCGGGCAGGGGCTCACAAAACACCGGGGAGCTGTTTTTT	CASSPPGRGSQNTGELFF
TRBV6-6	12	-	TRBJ1-2	-	TGTGCCAGCATGATCCAAGGTTATGGCTACACCTTC	CASMIQGYGYTF
TRBV7-2	14	-	TRBJ1-5	-	TGTGCCAGCAGCCCCGGGGGGGGTAATCAGCCCCAGCATTTT	CASSPGGGNQPQHF
TRBV28	13	-	TRBJ1-3	-	TGTGCCAGCAGGGAATGGAGCGGAAACACCATATATTTT	CASREWSGNTIYF
TRBV18	11	-	TRBJ2-7	-	TGTGCCAGCTCACCAGGTCGCGAGCAGTACTTC	CASSPGREQYF
TRBV5-6	17	-	TRBJ2-6	-	TGTGCCAGCAGCCGAGGGGTACTCAGCTCTGGGGCCAACGTCCTGACTTTC	CASSRGVLSSGANVLTF
TRBV9	15	-	TRBJ2-2	-	TGTGCCAGCAGAGCCGGGACTGGGGACACCGGGGAGCTGTTTTTT	CASRAGTGDTGELFF
TRBV7-9	13	-	TRBJ1-2	-	TGTGCCAGCAGTCTTGGGGAATTAAGAGGCTACACCTTC	CASSLGELRGYTF
TRBV19	14	-	TRBJ1-3	-	TGTGCCAGCCGAAACCTCGGGACTGGAAACACCATATATTTT	CASRNLGTGNTIYF
TRBV23-1	17	-	TRBJ2-1	TRBD2	TGCGCCAGCAACACACTTATACTAGCGGAACCCTACAATGAGCAGTTCTTC	CASNTLILAEPYNEQFF
TRBV2	15	-	TRBJ2-7	TRBD2	TGTGCCAGCAGTGAAGCTAGCGGGGGGGACTACGAGCAGTACTTC	CASSEASGGDYEQYF
TRBV15	16	-	TRBJ2-7	-	TGTGCCACCAGCAGAGGGGGACCCCACCTAAGCTACGAGCAGTACTTC	CATSRGGPHLSYEQYF
TRBV30	14	-	TRBJ1-6	-	TGTGCCTGGAGTCGGCGGTCCTATAATTCACCCCTCCACTTT	CAWSRRSYNSPLHF
TRBV7-2	17	-	TRBJ2-3	-	TGTGCCAGCAGCTTAGAAACGGCGGGGCCTAGCACAGATACGCAGTATTTT	CASSLETAGPSTDTQYF
TRBV15	13	few	TRBJ1-6	-	TGTGCCACCAGCAGAGACAGGGATTCACCCCTCCACTTT	CATSRDRDSPLHF
TRBV7-2	15	-	TRBJ2-2	TRBD2	TGTGCCAGCAGCCCAGGACTAGCTCACACCGGGGAGCTGTTTTTT	CASSPGLAHTGELFF
TRBV9	14	-	TRBJ2-7	-	TGTGCCAGCAGCGTAGCTGGCAGGGGGGGCGAGCAGTACTTC	CASSVAGRGGEQYF
TRBV7-2	12	-	TRBJ2-4	-	TGTGCCAGCAGCTTAGAGGTCGGGCCTCAATACTTC	CASSLEVGPQYF
TRBV20-1	11	-	TRBJ2-5	-	TGCAGTGCTAGGGCAGGCGAGACCCAGTACTTC	CSARAGETQYF
TRBV27	16	-	TRBJ2-3	TRBD1	TGTGCCAGCAGGTTTAAAACCGGGACAGCCACAGATACGCAGTATTTT	CASRFKTGTATDTQYF